This TCR beta chain is from a study of blood T cells in healthy people across ages (dated by TCRdb to between 2015 and 2016). Looking at the study overall: In model experiments, template switching captured roughly one uniquely barcoded TCR beta cDNA molecule for every two T cells. Two additional independent replicas of 1 million unique cDNA reads from the same blood draw were analyzed for two donors (one aged 18 to 29 and one aged 80 or older). The donors were divided into four age groups: young (average around 16 years), middle-aged (around 41), aged (about 61) and long-lived (about 90). To track age-related changes in TCR beta repertoire diversity, the study relied on deep sequencing normalized with unique cDNA molecular identifiers. Donors of different ages were randomly distributed across sequencing lanes to avoid experimental bias.

Library generation was performed with 5' RACE. The sequencer was an Illumina HiSeq 2500. A second PCR of roughly 7 to 11 cycles was performed with a sample-barcoded 5' primer and a J-beta primer mix. A unique molecular identifier was introduced onto each TCR beta cDNA molecule by a template-switch 5' adaptor carrying 12 random nucleotides. At least 3 million CDR3-containing paired-end reads were obtained from each sample. The Mint cDNA synthesis kit, primed by a TRBC-specific oligonucleotide, was used to synthesize first-strand cDNA from all RNA. Following uracil-DNA glycosylase treatment, a first 18-cycle PCR with universal primers M1SS and BC2_uni_R was performed on all cDNA. As for how the authors treated the data: For normalization, 1 million high-quality reads were randomly selected from each sample, with every read carrying a distinct molecular identifier. Instead of being binned into consensus sequences, reads with shared molecular identifiers were discarded. MiTCR, with a Q25 quality threshold and the strictest error-elimination algorithm, was used for CDR3 identification, clonotype clustering and error correction. A nonparametric unseen species model using Euler transformation provided a lower-bound estimate of total TCR beta diversity. The raw public data were reprocessed by TCRdb itself: fastp quality trimming at Q25, MiXCR clonotype calling, in-frame beta chains only. Rows are unified per CDR3 protein, each entry keeping the most common DNA and genes. The V and J calls were determined by TCRdb, not by the authors. The sample has around 870,000 distinct CDR3 sequences on record, around 28% of them singletons. 15% to 20% of the sample is taken by the ten largest.

This clonotype was recorded a few times. Its antigen specificity is not known. The junction departs from germline at one end; a sequencing error may be responsible. There are 15 amino acids in the CDR3, from cysteine to phenylalanine inclusive. The CDR3 DNA has 45 bases and is translated from base 1. CDR1 SGHDN and CDR2 FVKESK were looked up in the germline V gene. Donors were a few dozen systemically healthy Caucasian individuals from Russia aged roughly 6 to 95 years. Each donor gave around 9.8 milliliters of peripheral blood, collected into EDTA-treated Vacutainer tubes. Ficoll-Paque density-gradient centrifugation was used to isolate PBMCs, with at least 6 million obtained per sample. Trizol reagent was used to extract total RNA from PBMCs, with at least 5.5 micrograms per sample. The percentages of naive CD45RAhigh/CD27high T cells were determined by flow cytometry on a PBMC aliquot from every donor.

What the study reported, not specific to this receptor: Donor CMV infection status was unknown, potentially confounding age-related changes in expanded clonotypes. Conclusive comparison of naive and antigen-experienced compartments was prevented by the profiling of bulk unsorted PBMCs. The percentage of naive T cells measured by flow cytometry correlated strongly with observed TCR beta diversity. As age increased, observed TCR beta diversity per million T cells dropped in a roughly linear way, and a significant reduction was already evident by age 40. Compared with the aged group, more naive CD4+ T cells, fewer expanded clones and increased TCR diversity were shown by the long-lived group, suggesting age selection. Total diversity estimates from one million sequenced T cells were considered lower bounds and underestimates.

Material for sequencing was blood. The clonotype comes from a woman of 80 years or more in good health. This chain is built from TRBV14 and TRBJ2-3, with 7 bases matching TRBD1. CDR3 protein: CASSQAGWGTDTRYF. The DNA sequence is as follows: TGTGCCAGCAGCCAAGCGGGATGGGGGACAGATACGCGGTATTTT.